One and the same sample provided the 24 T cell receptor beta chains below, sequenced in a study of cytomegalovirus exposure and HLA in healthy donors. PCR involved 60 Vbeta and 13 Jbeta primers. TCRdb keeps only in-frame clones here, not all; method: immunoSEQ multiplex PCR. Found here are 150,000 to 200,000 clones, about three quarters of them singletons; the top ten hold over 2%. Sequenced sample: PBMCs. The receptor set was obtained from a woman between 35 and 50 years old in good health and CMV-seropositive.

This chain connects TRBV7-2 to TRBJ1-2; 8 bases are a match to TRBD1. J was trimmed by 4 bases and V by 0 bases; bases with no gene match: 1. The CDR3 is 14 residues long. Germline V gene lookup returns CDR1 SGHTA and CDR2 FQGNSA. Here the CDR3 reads CASSLAGQGYGYTF. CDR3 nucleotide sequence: TGTGCCAGCAGCTTAGCTGGACAGGGCTATGGCTACACCTTC.

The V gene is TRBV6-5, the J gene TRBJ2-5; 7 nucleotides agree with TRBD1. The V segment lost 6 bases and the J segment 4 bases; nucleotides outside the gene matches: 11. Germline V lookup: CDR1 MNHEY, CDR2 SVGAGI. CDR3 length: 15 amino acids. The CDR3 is CASSRDRARRETQYF. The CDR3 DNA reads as TGTGCCAGCAGCCGAGACAGGGCCCGACGAGAGACCCAGTACTTC.

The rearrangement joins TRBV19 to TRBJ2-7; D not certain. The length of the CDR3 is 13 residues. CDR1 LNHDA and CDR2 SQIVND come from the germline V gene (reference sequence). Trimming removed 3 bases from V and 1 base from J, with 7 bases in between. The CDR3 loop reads CASSIASSYEQYF. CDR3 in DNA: TGTGCCAGTAGTATCGCCAGTTCCTACGAGCAGTACTTC.

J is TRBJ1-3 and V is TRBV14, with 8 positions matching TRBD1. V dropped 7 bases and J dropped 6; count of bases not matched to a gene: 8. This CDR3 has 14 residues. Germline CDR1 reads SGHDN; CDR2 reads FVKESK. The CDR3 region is CASNSGTGVNTIYF. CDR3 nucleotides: TGTGCCAGCAACTCCGGGACAGGAGTAAACACCATATATTTT.

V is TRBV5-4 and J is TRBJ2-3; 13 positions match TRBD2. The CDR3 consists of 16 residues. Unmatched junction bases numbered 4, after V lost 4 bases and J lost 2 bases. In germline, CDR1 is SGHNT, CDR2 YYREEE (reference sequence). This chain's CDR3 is CASSRTSGGPTDTQYF. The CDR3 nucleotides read TGTGCCAGCAGCAGGACTAGCGGGGGCCCCACAGATACGCAGTATTTT. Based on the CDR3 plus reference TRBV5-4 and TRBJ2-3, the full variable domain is ETGVTQSPTHLIKTRGQQVTLRCSSQSGHNTVSWYQQALGQGPQFIFQYYREEENGRGNFPPRFSGLQFPNYSSELNVNALELDDSALYLCASSRTSGGPTDTQYFGPGTRLTVL.

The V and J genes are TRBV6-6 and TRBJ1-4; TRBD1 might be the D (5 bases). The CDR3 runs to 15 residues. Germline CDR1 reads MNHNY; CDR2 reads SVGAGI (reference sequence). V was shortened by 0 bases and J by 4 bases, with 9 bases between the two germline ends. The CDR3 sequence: CASSYSIGGNEKLFF. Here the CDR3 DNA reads TGTGCCAGCAGTTACTCGATCGGGGGTAATGAAAAACTGTTTTTT.

DNA of the CDR3: TGCGCCAGCAGCCAGTTTACGTTTCCAGGCTCTGGGGCCAACGTCCTGACTTTC. It encodes CASSQFTFPGSGANVLTF. The chain couples TRBV4-3 to TRBJ2-6; D is unclear. The CDR3 has 18 amino acids. Deletions cut 3 bases from V and 0 bases from J, with 15 bases between. Germline CDR1 reads LGHNA; CDR2 reads YSLEER.

The CDR3 sequence: CASSPDRSGEKLFF. Here the CDR3 DNA reads TGTGCCAGCTCACCAGATCGGTCCGGGGAAAAACTGTTTTTT. The chain combines TRBV18 with TRBJ1-4; no reliable D call. Trimming left V 2 bases short and J 8 bases short, with 12 bases between. The CDR3 totals 14 residues. Germline assignment: CDR1 KGHSH and CDR2 LQKENI.

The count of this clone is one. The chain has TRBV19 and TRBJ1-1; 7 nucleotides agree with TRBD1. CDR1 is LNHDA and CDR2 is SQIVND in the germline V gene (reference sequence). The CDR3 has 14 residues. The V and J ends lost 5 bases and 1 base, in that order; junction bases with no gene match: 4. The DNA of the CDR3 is TGTGCCAGTAGTTACGGGACAGCGAACACTGAAGCTTTCTTT. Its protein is CASSYGTANTEAFF. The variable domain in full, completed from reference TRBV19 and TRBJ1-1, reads DGGITQSPKYLFRKEGQNVTLSCEQNLNHDAMYWYRQDPGQGLRLIYYSQIVNDFQKGDIAEGYSVSREKKESFPLTVTSAQKNPTAFYLCASSYGTANTEAFFGQGTRLTVV.

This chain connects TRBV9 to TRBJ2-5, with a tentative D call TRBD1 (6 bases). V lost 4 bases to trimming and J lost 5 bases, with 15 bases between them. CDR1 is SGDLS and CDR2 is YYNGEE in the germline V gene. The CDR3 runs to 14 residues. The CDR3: CASSSGPDRETQYF. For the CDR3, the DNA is TGTGCCAGCAGCTCCGGCCCCGACAGGGAGACCCAGTACTTC.

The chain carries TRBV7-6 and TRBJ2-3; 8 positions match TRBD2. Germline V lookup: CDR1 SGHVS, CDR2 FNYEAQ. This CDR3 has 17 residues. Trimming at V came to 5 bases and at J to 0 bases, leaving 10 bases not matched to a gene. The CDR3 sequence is CASSLLQRGRSTDTQYF. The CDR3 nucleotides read TGTGCCAGCAGCCTACTTCAACGCGGGAGGAGCACAGATACGCAGTATTTT.

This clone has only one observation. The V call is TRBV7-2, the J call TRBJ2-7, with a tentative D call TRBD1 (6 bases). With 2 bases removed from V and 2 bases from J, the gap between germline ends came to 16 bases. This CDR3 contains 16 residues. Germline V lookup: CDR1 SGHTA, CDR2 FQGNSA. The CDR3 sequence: CASSLFSRGGTYEQYF. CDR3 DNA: TGTGCCAGCAGCTTATTCTCGCGAGGGGGAACCTACGAGCAGTACTTC.

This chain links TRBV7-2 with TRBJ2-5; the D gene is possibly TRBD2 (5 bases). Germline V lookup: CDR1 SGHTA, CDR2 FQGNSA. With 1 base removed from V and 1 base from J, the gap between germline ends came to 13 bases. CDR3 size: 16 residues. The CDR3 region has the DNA TGTGCCAGCAGCTTAGAAGGAGGTCCCCGCCAAGAGACCCAGTACTTC. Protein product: CASSLEGGPRQETQYF.

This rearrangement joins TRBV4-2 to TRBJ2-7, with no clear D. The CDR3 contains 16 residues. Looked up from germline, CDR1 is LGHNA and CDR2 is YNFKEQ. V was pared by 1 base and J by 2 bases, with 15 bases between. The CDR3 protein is CASSQGGPGSTYEQYF. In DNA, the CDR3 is TGTGCCAGCAGCCAAGGCGGTCCCGGATCCACCTACGAGCAGTACTTC.

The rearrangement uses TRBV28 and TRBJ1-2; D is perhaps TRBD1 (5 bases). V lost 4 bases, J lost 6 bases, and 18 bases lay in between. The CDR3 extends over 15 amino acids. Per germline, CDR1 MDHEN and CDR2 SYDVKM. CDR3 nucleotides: TGTGCCAGCAGTTCGATGGGGGGAGATTGGAATGGCTACACCTTC. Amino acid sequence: CASSSMGGDWNGYTF.

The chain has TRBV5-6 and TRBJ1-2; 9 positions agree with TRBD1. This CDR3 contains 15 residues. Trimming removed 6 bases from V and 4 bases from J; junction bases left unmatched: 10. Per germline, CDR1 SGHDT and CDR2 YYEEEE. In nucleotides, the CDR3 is TGTGCCAGCACCTTCGACCGGGACAGGGTCTATGGCTACACCTTC. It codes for CASTFDRDRVYGYTF.

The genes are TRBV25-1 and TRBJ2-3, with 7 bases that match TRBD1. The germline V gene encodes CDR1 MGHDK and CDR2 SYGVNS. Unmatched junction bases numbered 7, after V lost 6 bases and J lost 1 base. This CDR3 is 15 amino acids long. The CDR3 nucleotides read TGTGCCAGCAGCTTACAGGGGCATCGCACAGATACGCAGTATTTT. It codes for CASSLQGHRTDTQYF.

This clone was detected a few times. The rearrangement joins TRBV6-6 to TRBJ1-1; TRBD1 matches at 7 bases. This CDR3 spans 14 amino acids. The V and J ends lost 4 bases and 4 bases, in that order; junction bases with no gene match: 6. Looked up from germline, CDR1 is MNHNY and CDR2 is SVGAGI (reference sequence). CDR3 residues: CASSSQGMVTEAFF. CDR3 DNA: TGTGCCAGCAGTTCACAGGGGATGGTCACTGAAGCTTTCTTT.

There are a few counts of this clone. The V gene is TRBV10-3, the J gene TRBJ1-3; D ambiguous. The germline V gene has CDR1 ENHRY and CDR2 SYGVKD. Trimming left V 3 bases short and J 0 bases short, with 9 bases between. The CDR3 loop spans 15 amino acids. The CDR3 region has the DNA TGTGCCATCAGTGACGGACTGGCCTCTGGAAACACCATATATTTT. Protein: CAISDGLASGNTIYF.

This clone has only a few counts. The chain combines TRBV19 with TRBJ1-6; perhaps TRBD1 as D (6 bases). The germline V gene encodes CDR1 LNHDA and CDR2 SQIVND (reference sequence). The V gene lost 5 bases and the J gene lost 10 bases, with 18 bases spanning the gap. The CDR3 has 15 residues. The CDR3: CASSVQGMIWSPLHF. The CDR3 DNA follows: TGTGCCAGTAGTGTCCAGGGGATGATTTGGTCACCCCTCCACTTT.

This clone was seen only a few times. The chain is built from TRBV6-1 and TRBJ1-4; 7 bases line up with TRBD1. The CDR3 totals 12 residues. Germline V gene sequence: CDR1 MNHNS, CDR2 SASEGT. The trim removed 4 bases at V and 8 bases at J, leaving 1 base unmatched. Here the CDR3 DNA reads TGTGCCAGCAGTGCCAGGGGGGAAAAACTGTTTTTT. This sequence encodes CASSARGEKLFF.

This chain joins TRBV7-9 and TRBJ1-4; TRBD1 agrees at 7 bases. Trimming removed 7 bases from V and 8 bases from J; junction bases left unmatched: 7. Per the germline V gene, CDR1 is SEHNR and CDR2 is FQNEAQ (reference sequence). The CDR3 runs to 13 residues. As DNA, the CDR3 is TGTGCCAGCAACCGACAGGGTGGGGAAAAACTGTTTTTT. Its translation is CASNRQGGEKLFF.

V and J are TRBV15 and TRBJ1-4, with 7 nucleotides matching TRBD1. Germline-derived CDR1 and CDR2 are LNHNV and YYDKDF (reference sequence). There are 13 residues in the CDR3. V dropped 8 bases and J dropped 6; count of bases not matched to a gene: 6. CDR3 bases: TGTGCCACCTCTGACAGGGATTATGAAAAACTGTTTTTT. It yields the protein CATSDRDYEKLFF.

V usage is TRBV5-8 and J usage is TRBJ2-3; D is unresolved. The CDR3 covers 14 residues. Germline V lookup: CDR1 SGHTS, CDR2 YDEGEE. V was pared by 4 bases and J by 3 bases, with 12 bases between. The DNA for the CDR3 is TGTGCCAGCAGCCCACCACGAGAGACAGATACGCAGTATTTT. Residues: CASSPPRETDTQYF.